A single sample is the source of the 17 T cell receptor beta chains below, sequenced in a study of sequential checkpoint blockade in melanoma. Method: immunoSEQ multiplex PCR; TCRdb's copy keeps in-frame clones and lacks some. This table holds about 15,000 clones, roughly 82% found once. The sample's treatment: randomized to nivolumab then ipilimumab (arm A) or the reverse (arm B). The input for sequencing was CD8+ T cells sorted from blood (inferred from file names), taken from a patient given nivolumab and ipilimumab in sequence. The origin of the receptors is a human donor with melanoma.

Only a few counts were recorded for this clone. The genes are TRBV7-9 and TRBJ2-1, with unresolved D. The CDR3 runs 12 residues. V lost 7 bases to trimming and J lost 7 bases, with 11 bases between them. CDR1 is SEHNR, CDR2 FQNEAQ, per germline (reference sequence). CDR3 coding DNA: TGTGCCAGCACCTCGGAGTATAATGAGCAGTTCTTC. Translated: CASTSEYNEQFF.

A note on this clone: The germline gene is not matched at one end of the junction; a read error may be the cause. The V and J genes are TRBV20-1 and TRBJ1-2, with D possibly being TRBD1 (6 bases). Per germline, CDR1 DFQATT and CDR2 SNEGSKA (reference sequence). The CDR3 covers 9 residues. This chain's CDR3 is CSTVQGPFF. For the CDR3, the DNA is TGCAGTACGGTTCAGGGGCCCTTCTTC.

V gene TRBV15 combines with J gene TRBJ2-1; 8 nucleotides match TRBD2. This CDR3 has 14 amino acids. Per germline, CDR1 LNHNV and CDR2 YYDKDF (reference sequence). The ends lost 4 bases at V and 6 bases at J; junction bases unmatched: 5. The CDR3 DNA reads TGTGCCACCAGCATTGGGACTAGGGGCAATGAGCAGTTCTTC. Translated: CATSIGTRGNEQFF.

The chain couples TRBV25-1 to TRBJ2-2; 12 nucleotides line up with TRBD2. The germline V gene encodes CDR1 MGHDK and CDR2 SYGVNS. Losses at the gene ends were 5 bases for V and 7 bases for J; bases not matched to a gene: 14. CDR3 length: 18 amino acids. For the CDR3, the DNA is TGTGCCAGCAGTCCTACCCCTAGCGGGAGGGCCAGGGGCGGGGAGCTGTTTTTT. Its protein product is CASSPTPSGRARGGELFF. The complete variable domain, with remaining parts taken from reference TRBV25-1 and TRBJ2-2, reads EADIYQTPRYLVIGTGKKITLECSQTMGHDKMYWYQQDPGMELHLIHYSYGVNSTEKGDLSSESTVSRIRTEHFPLTLESARPSHTSQYLCASSPTPSGRARGGELFFGEGSRLTVL.

The chain couples TRBV27 to TRBJ2-7; the D gene is possibly TRBD1 (5 bases). The CDR3 has 12 amino acids. The germline V and J ends were trimmed by 11 bases and 2 bases, with 13 bases remaining between them. Germline CDR1 and CDR2: MNHEY and SMNVEV (reference sequence). CDR3 nucleotide sequence: TGTGCCGTACAAGCAGGGCCCTACGAGCAGTACTTC. It is translated as CAVQAGPYEQYF.

This chain uses TRBV20-1 with TRBJ2-1, with D unresolved. CDR1 and CDR2 from the germline V gene are DFQATT and SNEGSKA (reference sequence). The CDR3 totals 11 residues. The ends were cut back, 4 bases at V and 6 bases at J, with 7 bases in the middle. The DNA for the CDR3 is TGCAGTGCTACCCTTAGCAATGAGCAGTTCTTC. Residues: CSATLSNEQFF.

The chain is built from TRBV4-3 and TRBJ2-2; D is possibly TRBD1 (5 bases). Germline V gives CDR1 LGHNA, CDR2 YSLEER. The CDR3 runs 14 residues. The V and J ends lost 3 bases and 1 base respectively, with 6 bases between them. The DNA of the CDR3 is TGCGCCAGCAGCCATGGACAGAACACCGGGGAGCTGTTTTTT. Translated: CASSHGQNTGELFF.

A single count supports this clone. The chain couples TRBV27 to TRBJ2-6; D is undetermined. Deletions cut 8 bases from V and 1 base from J, with 9 bases between. Germline values: CDR1 MNHEY, CDR2 SMNVEV (reference sequence). The CDR3 has 14 amino acids. The CDR3 is CASSPYSGANVLTF. The CDR3 coding sequence is TGTGCCAGCTCACCCTATTCTGGGGCCAACGTCCTGACTTTC.

The gene calls are TRBV4-2 and TRBJ2-7, with 11 bases fitting TRBD1. The V gene's germline CDR1 is LGHNA and CDR2 YNFKEQ. Losses at the gene ends were 4 bases for V and 3 bases for J; bases not matched to a gene: 2. The CDR3 totals 14 residues. In nucleotides, the CDR3 is TGTGCCAGCAGCCCCGGGACAGGGGGCTACGAGCAGTACTTC. This encodes CASSPGTGGYEQYF.

The chain employs TRBV6-4 and TRBJ2-2; D not resolved. The CDR3 length is 15 residues. The V end was cut by 0 bases, the J end by 2 bases, with 7 bases between. Per the germline V gene, CDR1 is MRHNA and CDR2 is SNTAGT. The DNA for the CDR3 is TGTGCCAGCAGTGACTCTGATACTAACACCGGGGAGCTGTTTTTT. This codes for CASSDSDTNTGELFF.

By share, this clone ranks as large. V gene TRBV19 combines with J gene TRBJ2-3; the match to TRBD2 covers 9 bases. The V gene end was trimmed by 7 bases and the J gene end by 6 bases; junction bases not matched to a gene: 8. This CDR3 is built from 14 residues. Germline values: CDR1 LNHDA, CDR2 SQIVND (reference sequence). CDR3 in amino acids: CASNGVAGEDTQYF. The CDR3 nucleotides are TGTGCCAGTAATGGGGTAGCGGGAGAGGATACGCAGTATTTT.

This clone was seen a single time. The chain recombines TRBV27 with TRBJ2-7; 8 bases agree with TRBD2. With V trimmed by 6 bases and J by 4 bases, 5 bases remained unmatched. The CDR3 length is 13 residues. Germline loops: CDR1 MNHEY, CDR2 SMNVEV (reference sequence). The chain's CDR3 is CASRSGSGYEQYF. In nucleotides, the CDR3 is TGTGCCAGCAGAAGCGGGAGTGGGTACGAGCAGTACTTC.

The sample holds one count of this clone. The rearrangement joins TRBV19 to TRBJ2-3, with 11 positions matching TRBD2. This CDR3 has 16 amino acids. With V trimmed by 3 bases and J by 4 bases, 6 bases remained unmatched. Looked up from germline, CDR1 is LNHDA and CDR2 is SQIVND (reference sequence). The CDR3 coding sequence is TGTGCCAGTAGTATCTCGGGGACTAGCGGTTCAGATACGCAGTATTTT. This sequence encodes CASSISGTSGSDTQYF.

The chain is built from TRBV10-2 and TRBJ2-3; 7 bases line up with TRBD2. The CDR3 sequence is 14 residues long. The junction had 8 bases not matched to a gene; V was cut back by 11 bases and J by 0 bases. CDR1 and CDR2 from the germline V gene are WSHSY and SAAADI. The CDR3 region is CASGLAASTDTQYF. CDR3 bases: TGCGCCTCTGGGCTAGCGGCGAGCACAGATACGCAGTATTTT.

The chain carries TRBV6-6 and TRBJ2-7; 10 bases map to TRBD1. The V segment lost 10 bases and the J segment 2 bases; nucleotides outside the gene matches: 14. The CDR3 has 16 amino acids. The germline CDR1 and CDR2 sequences are MNHNY and SVGAGI (reference sequence). In DNA, the CDR3 is TGTGCCACCTCCGGGACAGGGGCAATAACGACCTACGAGCAGTACTTC. This gives the protein CATSGTGAITTYEQYF.

The chain joins TRBV4-1 to TRBJ2-1; 7 nucleotides align to TRBD2. The trim removed 0 bases at V and 8 bases at J, leaving 4 bases unmatched. Germline assignment: CDR1 MGHRA and CDR2 YSYEKL. The CDR3 totals 14 residues. As DNA, the CDR3 is TGCGCCAGCAGCCAAGATTTGGGGGGGGATGAGCAGTTCTTC. It specifies CASSQDLGGDEQFF.

V usage is TRBV27 and J usage is TRBJ1-2, with 7 bases matching TRBD1. V was pared by 5 bases and J by 8 bases, with 11 bases of the junction left unmatched. CDR1 and CDR2 from the germline V gene are MNHEY and SMNVEV (reference sequence). CDR3 size: 14 residues. CDR3 nucleotide sequence: TGTGCCAGCAGTCAGCAAACAGGGGTTGGGGGCTACACCTTC. As protein: CASSQQTGVGGYTF.